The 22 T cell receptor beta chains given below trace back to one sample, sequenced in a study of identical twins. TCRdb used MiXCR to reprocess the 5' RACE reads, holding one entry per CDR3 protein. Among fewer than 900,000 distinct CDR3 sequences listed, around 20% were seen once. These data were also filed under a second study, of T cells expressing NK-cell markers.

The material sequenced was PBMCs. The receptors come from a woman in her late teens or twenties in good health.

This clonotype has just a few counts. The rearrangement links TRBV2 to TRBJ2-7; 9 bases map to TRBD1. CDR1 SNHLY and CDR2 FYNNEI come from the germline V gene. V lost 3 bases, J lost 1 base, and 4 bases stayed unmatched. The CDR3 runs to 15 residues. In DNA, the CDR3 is TGTGCCAGCAGTGACGCGGGACAGGGATCCTACGAGCAGTACTTC. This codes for CASSDAGQGSYEQYF.

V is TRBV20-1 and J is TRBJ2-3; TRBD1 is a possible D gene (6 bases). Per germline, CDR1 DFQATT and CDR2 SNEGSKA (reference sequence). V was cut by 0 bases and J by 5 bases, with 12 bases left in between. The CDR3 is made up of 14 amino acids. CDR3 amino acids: CSAREGGSGDTQYF. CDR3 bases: TGCAGTGCTAGAGAAGGGGGATCGGGAGATACGCAGTATTTT.

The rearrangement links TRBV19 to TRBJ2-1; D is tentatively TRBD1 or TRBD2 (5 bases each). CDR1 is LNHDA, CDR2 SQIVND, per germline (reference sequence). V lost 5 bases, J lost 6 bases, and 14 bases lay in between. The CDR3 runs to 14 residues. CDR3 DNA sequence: TGTGCCAGTAGTCCGGGACGCCGTCTCAATGAGCAGTTCTTC. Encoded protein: CASSPGRRLNEQFF.

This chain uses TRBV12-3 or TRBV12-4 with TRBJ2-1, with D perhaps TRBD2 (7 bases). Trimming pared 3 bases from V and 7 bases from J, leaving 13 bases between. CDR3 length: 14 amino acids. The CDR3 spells CASSFRGAANEQFF. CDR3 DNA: TGTGCCAGCAGTTTTCGGGGGGCCGCAAATGAGCAGTTCTTC.

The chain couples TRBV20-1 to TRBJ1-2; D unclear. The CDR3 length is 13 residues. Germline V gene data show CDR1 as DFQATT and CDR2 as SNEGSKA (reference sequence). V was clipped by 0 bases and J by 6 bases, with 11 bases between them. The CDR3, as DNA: TGCAGTGCTAGAGATTCTGGACCGGATGGCTACACCTTC. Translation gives CSARDSGPDGYTF.

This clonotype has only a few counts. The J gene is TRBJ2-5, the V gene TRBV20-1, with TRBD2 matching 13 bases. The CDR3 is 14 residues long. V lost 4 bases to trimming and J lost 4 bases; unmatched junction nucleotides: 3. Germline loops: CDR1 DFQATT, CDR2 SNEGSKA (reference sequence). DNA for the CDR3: TGCAGTGCTAAGGGACTAGCGGGATTAGAGACCCAGTACTTC. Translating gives CSAKGLAGLETQYF.

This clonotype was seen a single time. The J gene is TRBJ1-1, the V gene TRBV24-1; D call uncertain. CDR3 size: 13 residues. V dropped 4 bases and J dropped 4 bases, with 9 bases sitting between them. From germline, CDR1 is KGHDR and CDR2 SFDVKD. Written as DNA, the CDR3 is TGTGCCACCAGTGACAGGTGGGGCACTGAAGCTTTCTTT. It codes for CATSDRWGTEAFF.

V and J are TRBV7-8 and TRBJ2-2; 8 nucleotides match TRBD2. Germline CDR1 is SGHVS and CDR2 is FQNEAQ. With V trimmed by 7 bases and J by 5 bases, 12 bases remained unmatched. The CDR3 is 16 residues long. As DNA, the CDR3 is TGTGCCAGCACCGCACCGGGACTAGAGATTACCGGGGAGCTGTTTTTT. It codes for CASTAPGLEITGELFF.

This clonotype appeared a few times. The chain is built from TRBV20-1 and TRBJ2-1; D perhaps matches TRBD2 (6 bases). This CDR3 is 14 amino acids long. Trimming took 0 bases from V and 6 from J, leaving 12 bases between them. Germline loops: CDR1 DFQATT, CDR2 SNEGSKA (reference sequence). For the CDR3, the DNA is TGCAGTGCTAGAGAACTGGGAGGCCCCAATGAGCAGTTCTTC. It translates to CSARELGGPNEQFF.

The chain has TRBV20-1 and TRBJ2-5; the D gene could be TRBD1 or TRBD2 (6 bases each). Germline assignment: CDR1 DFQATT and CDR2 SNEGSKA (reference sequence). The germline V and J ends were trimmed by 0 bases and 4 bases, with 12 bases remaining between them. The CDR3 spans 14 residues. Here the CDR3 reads CSARDEGGIETQYF. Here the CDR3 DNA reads TGCAGTGCTAGAGATGAAGGGGGGATAGAGACCCAGTACTTC.

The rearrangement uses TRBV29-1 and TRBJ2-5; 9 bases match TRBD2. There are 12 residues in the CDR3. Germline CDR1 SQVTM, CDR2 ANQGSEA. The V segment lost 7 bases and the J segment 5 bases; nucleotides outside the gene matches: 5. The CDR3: CSAAGGPETQYF. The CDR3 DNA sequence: TGCAGCGCGGCGGGGGGGCCGGAGACCCAGTACTTC.

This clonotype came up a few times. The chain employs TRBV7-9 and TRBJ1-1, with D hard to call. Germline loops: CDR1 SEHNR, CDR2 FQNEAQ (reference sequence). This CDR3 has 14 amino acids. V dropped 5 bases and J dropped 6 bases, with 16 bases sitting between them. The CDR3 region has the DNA TGTGCCAGCAGCCCGCAATCCGCCGCAGCTGAAGCTTTCTTT. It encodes CASSPQSAAAEAFF.

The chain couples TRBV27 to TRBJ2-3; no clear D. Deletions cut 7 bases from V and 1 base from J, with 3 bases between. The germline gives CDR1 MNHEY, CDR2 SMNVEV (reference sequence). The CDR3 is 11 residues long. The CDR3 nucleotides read TGTGCCAGCATTGGCACAGATACGCAGTATTTT. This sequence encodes CASIGTDTQYF.

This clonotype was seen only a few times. The CDR3 is CSADEGSSTDTQYF. CDR3 in DNA: TGCAGTGCCGACGAGGGGAGTAGCACAGATACGCAGTATTTT. J is TRBJ2-3 and V is TRBV20-1; D possibly matches TRBD1 or TRBD2 (5 bases each). CDR3 length: 14 residues. V gave up 6 bases and J gave up 0 bases, with 13 bases separating them. Germline CDR1 reads DFQATT; CDR2 reads SNEGSKA (reference sequence).

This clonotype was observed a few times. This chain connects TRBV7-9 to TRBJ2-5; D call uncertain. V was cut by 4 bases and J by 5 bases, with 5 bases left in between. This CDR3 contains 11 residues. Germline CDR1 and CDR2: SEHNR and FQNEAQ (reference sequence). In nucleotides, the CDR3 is TGTGCCAGCAGCTCTCATGAGACCCAGTACTTC. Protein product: CASSSHETQYF. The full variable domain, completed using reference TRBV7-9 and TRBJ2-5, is DTGVSQNPRHKITKRGQNVTFRCDPISEHNRLYWYRQTLGQGPEFLTYFQNEAQLEKSRLLSDRFSAERPKGSFSTLEIQRTEQGDSAMYLCASSSHETQYFGPGTRLLVL.

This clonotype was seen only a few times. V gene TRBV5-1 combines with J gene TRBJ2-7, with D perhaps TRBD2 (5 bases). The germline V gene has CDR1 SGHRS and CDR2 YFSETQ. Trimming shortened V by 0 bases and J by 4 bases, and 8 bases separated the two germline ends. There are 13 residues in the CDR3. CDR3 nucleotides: TGCGCCAGCAGCTTGGCCGGGGAATACGAGCAGTACTTC. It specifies CASSLAGEYEQYF.

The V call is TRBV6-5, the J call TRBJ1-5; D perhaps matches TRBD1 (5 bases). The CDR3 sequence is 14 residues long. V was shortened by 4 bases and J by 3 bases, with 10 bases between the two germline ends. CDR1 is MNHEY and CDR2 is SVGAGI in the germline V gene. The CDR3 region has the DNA TGTGCCAGCAGTTCCATGGGACTCAATCAGCCCCAGCATTTT. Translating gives CASSSMGLNQPQHF.

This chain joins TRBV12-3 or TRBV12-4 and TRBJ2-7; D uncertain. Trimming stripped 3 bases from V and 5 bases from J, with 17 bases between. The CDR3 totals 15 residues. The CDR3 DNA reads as TGTGCCAGCAGTTTTATAAGTAGCTCCGGCAACGAGCAGTACTTC. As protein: CASSFISSSGNEQYF.

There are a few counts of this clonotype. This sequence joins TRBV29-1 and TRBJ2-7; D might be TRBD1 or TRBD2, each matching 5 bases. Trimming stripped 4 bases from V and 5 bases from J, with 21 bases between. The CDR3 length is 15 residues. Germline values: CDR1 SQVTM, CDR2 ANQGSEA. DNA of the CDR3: TGCAGCGTTGGAAGGGACCCGGGCTTACGGCACGAGCAGTACTTC. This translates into CSVGRDPGLRHEQYF.

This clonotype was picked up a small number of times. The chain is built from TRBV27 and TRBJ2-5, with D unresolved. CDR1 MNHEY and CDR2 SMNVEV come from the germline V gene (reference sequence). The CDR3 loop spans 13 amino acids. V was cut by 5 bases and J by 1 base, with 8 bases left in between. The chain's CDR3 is CASSRVVQETQYF. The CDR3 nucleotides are TGTGCCAGCAGTCGCGTGGTCCAAGAGACCCAGTACTTC.

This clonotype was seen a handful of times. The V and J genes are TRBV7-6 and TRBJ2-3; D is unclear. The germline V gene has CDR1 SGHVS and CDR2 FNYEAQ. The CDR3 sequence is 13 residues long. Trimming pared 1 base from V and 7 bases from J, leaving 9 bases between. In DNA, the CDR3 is TGTGCCAGCAGCTTAGAGGCTGAACATACGCAGTATTTT. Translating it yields CASSLEAEHTQYF.

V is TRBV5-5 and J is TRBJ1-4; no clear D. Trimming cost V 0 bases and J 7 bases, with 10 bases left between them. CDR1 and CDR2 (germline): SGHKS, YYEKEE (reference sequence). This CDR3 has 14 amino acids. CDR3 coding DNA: TGTGCCAGCAGCTTGGAAGTAGGGAGTGAAAAACTGTTTTTT. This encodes CASSLEVGSEKLFF.